This T cell receptor beta chain originates from a study of shared T cell receptors in the human thymus. This clone has a single count. Here immunoSEQ multiplex PCR was the method, and the copy in TCRdb shows in-frame clones only, minus some. The table lists hundreds of thousands of clones, around 87% of them singletons. CDR1 is KGHSH, CDR2 LQKENI, per germline. J gave up 4 bases and V 0 bases, and 11 bases lay outside the gene matches. CDR3 length equals 17 residues. A further study also used this sample, focusing on human thymus T cells. That study reports: Resections that were taken during corrective heart surgery supplied the thymus tissue. Thymic and blood repertoires seemed to show skewed V and J gene use.

This TCR was recovered from a boy under two years old with a congenital heart defect. Specimen: thymocytes. The chain joins TRBV18 to TRBJ1-1, with 7 bases lining up with TRBD1. The CDR3 here is CASSPPIVTGESTEAFF. The CDR3 nucleotides read TGTGCCAGCTCACCACCCATCGTAACAGGGGAGAGCACTGAAGCTTTCTTT.